The T cell receptor (beta chain) described here comes from a study of beta chain features in type 1 diabetes. This CDR3 has 14 amino acids. Germline CDR1 is LGHNA and CDR2 is YNFKEQ. Trimming cost V 1 base and J 6 bases, with 10 bases left between them. Cells sorted by CD45RO/CCR7/CD25/CD127/CD95/CD27 comprised CD4+ naive, central memory, regulatory and stem cell-like memory cells. The whole isolated RNA underwent reverse transcription, so sequencing captured expressed TCRB transcripts. Repertoires were generated with immunoSEQ multiplex PCR, while TCRdb's copy carries only in-frame clones and drops some. Of 430,000 or so clones in the sample, about 10% were seen once.

This TCR was recovered from a woman aged 18-29 years in good health. Sequencing was performed on naive CD4+ T cells from blood. The V and J genes are TRBV4-2 and TRBJ1-3; D gene ambiguous. The DNA for the CDR3 is TGTGCCAGCAGCCAAGTGGCGGGATTAAACACCATATATTTT. It is translated as CASSQVAGLNTIYF.